These T cell receptor beta chains were read from a single sample in a study of shared clonotypes between healthy human individuals. The data were produced by immunoSEQ multiplex PCR, yet TCRdb's version contains in-frame clones alone and is incomplete. Seen here are approximately 240,000 clones, over 60% observed once, and the top ten hold over 8.5%. Sequenced input: memory CD4+ T cells sorted from blood. The receptors here all came from a man aged 25 to 40 in good health. CDR3s include the opening cysteine and the closing phenylalanine or tryptophan. D genes are given only for firm matches. Size tells how often a clone was seen (once, few, many) or the class of an expanded clone, and some rows leave it out.

j_call: TRBJ2-2; d_call: TRBD2; v_call: TRBV6-1; clone_size: few; cdr3_aa: CASSAGLAVPTGELFF; cdr3_nt: TGTGCCAGCAGTGCGGGACTAGCGGTACCCACCGGGGAGCTGTTTTTT
j_call: TRBJ1-2; d_call: -; v_call: TRBV20-1; clone_size: few; cdr3_aa: CSAEIRDGYTF; cdr3_nt: TGCAGTGCTGAAATTAGAGACGGCTACACCTTC
j_call: TRBJ2-1; d_call: -; v_call: TRBV29-1; clone_size: many; cdr3_aa: CSVEDPARRGTYNEQFF; cdr3_nt: TGCAGCGTTGAAGATCCTGCCCGGAGGGGGACCTACAATGAGCAGTTCTTC
j_call: TRBJ1-2; d_call: -; v_call: TRBV27; clone_size: -; cdr3_aa: CASSLSGYGYTF; cdr3_nt: TGTGCCAGCAGTTTAAGTGGCTATGGCTACACCTTC
j_call: TRBJ2-5; d_call: -; v_call: TRBV5-1; clone_size: -; cdr3_aa: CASSLAQQETQYF; cdr3_nt: TGCGCCAGCAGCTTGGCTCAACAAGAGACCCAGTACTTC
j_call: TRBJ2-6; d_call: -; v_call: TRBV7-3; clone_size: -; cdr3_aa: CASSLRASSGANVLTF; cdr3_nt: TGTGCCAGCAGCTTAAGGGCATCCTCTGGGGCCAACGTCCTGACTTTC
j_call: TRBJ2-5; d_call: -; v_call: TRBV19; clone_size: -; cdr3_aa: CASSGGWPQYF; cdr3_nt: TGTGCCAGTAGCGGCGGGTGGCCCCAGTACTTC
j_call: TRBJ2-7; d_call: -; v_call: TRBV15; clone_size: few; cdr3_aa: CATSRPAGDSYEQYF; cdr3_nt: TGTGCCACCAGCAGACCTGCAGGGGACTCCTACGAGCAGTACTTC
j_call: TRBJ2-2; d_call: TRBD1; v_call: TRBV19; clone_size: few; cdr3_aa: CASSRWQGALGAGELFF; cdr3_nt: TGTGCCAGTAGTCGCTGGCAGGGGGCCCTAGGGGCCGGGGAGCTGTTTTTT
j_call: TRBJ1-5; d_call: -; v_call: TRBV6-1; clone_size: -; cdr3_aa: CASSESWGIASQPQHF; cdr3_nt: TGTGCCAGCAGTGAATCTTGGGGCATCGCCAGTCAGCCCCAGCATTTT
j_call: TRBJ2-1; d_call: TRBD2; v_call: TRBV9; clone_size: -; cdr3_aa: CASSVAASGSSYNEQFF; cdr3_nt: TGTGCCAGCAGCGTAGCGGCTAGCGGTAGCTCCTACAATGAGCAGTTCTTC
j_call: TRBJ2-4; d_call: -; v_call: TRBV11-2; clone_size: few; cdr3_aa: CASSLTGQGIQYF; cdr3_nt: TGTGCCAGCAGCTTAACAGGGCAGGGCATTCAGTACTTC
j_call: TRBJ1-2; d_call: TRBD1; v_call: TRBV19; clone_size: few; cdr3_aa: CASSGQGSGGYTF; cdr3_nt: TGTGCCAGTAGCGGACAGGGAAGCGGTGGCTACACCTTC
j_call: TRBJ2-3; d_call: TRBD2; v_call: TRBV5-1; clone_size: once; cdr3_aa: CASSLVRLAGGPSTDTQYF; cdr3_nt: TGCGCCAGCAGCTTAGTAAGGCTAGCGGGAGGGCCTAGCACAGATACGCAGTATTTT
j_call: TRBJ2-5; d_call: -; v_call: TRBV10-2; clone_size: -; cdr3_aa: CASSETLETQYF; cdr3_nt: TGCGCCAGCAGTGAGACCTTAGAGACCCAGTACTTC
j_call: TRBJ1-3; d_call: -; v_call: TRBV28; clone_size: few; cdr3_aa: CASSIRWDTIYF; cdr3_nt: TGTGCCAGCAGTATACGCTGGGACACCATATATTTT
j_call: TRBJ1-2; d_call: -; v_call: TRBV30; clone_size: -; cdr3_aa: CAWSPGTGYGYTF; cdr3_nt: TGTGCCTGGAGTCCCGGGACGGGCTATGGCTACACCTTC
j_call: TRBJ1-1; d_call: -; v_call: TRBV6-1; clone_size: -; cdr3_aa: CASSEAYAVNTEAFF; cdr3_nt: TGTGCCAGCAGTGAAGCTTATGCGGTGAACACTGAAGCTTTCTTT
j_call: TRBJ2-3; d_call: -; v_call: TRBV5-6; clone_size: -; cdr3_aa: CASSLEMGGQGTDTQYF; cdr3_nt: TGTGCCAGCAGCTTGGAAATGGGGGGCCAGGGCACAGATACGCAGTATTTT
j_call: TRBJ2-2; d_call: -; v_call: TRBV10-3; clone_size: -; cdr3_aa: CAISEFAFGTGELFF; cdr3_nt: TGTGCCATCAGTGAGTTTGCGTTCGGCACCGGGGAGCTGTTTTTT
j_call: TRBJ2-1; d_call: -; v_call: TRBV18; clone_size: few; cdr3_aa: CASSPVLSSYNEQFF; cdr3_nt: TGTGCCAGCTCACCGGTCTTGAGCTCCTACAATGAGCAGTTCTTC
j_call: TRBJ2-1; d_call: TRBD2; v_call: TRBV28; clone_size: few; cdr3_aa: CASGDLAGGAGEQFF; cdr3_nt: TGTGCCAGCGGGGACCTAGCGGGGGGAGCCGGTGAGCAGTTCTTC
j_call: TRBJ2-3; d_call: TRBD1; v_call: TRBV9; clone_size: -; cdr3_aa: CASSLTGTGVADTQYF; cdr3_nt: TGTGCCAGCAGCCTTACCGGGACAGGGGTGGCAGATACGCAGTATTTT
j_call: TRBJ1-4; d_call: -; v_call: TRBV4-1; clone_size: -; cdr3_aa: CASSQVSLYNEKLFF; cdr3_nt: TGCGCCAGCAGCCAAGTAAGCTTGTATAATGAAAAACTGTTTTTT
j_call: TRBJ1-2; d_call: -; v_call: TRBV29-1; clone_size: -; cdr3_aa: CSVGEGTIGYTF; cdr3_nt: TGCAGCGTCGGGGAAGGGACGATTGGCTACACCTTC
j_call: TRBJ2-4; d_call: -; v_call: TRBV5-6; clone_size: -; cdr3_aa: CASSRAAKNIQYF; cdr3_nt: TGTGCCAGCAGCAGGGCGGCCAAAAACATTCAGTACTTC
j_call: TRBJ2-7; d_call: TRBD1; v_call: TRBV7-8; clone_size: -; cdr3_aa: CASSSGGTGLYEQYF; cdr3_nt: TGTGCCAGCAGCTCAGGGGGAACAGGGCTGTACGAGCAGTACTTC
j_call: TRBJ2-5; d_call: -; v_call: TRBV18; clone_size: -; cdr3_aa: CASSLLHSEETQYF; cdr3_nt: TGTGCCAGCTCGCTACTGCACAGCGAAGAGACCCAGTACTTC
j_call: TRBJ2-5; d_call: -; v_call: TRBV5-6; clone_size: -; cdr3_aa: CASRLSFRVGVLATQYF; cdr3_nt: TGTGCCAGCAGATTGTCTTTCAGGGTTGGGGTATTGGCGACCCAGTACTTC
j_call: TRBJ2-7; d_call: -; v_call: TRBV5-4; clone_size: -; cdr3_aa: CASSPSGGRQEEQYF; cdr3_nt: TGTGCCAGCAGCCCTTCTGGTGGGAGGCAGGAAGAGCAGTACTTC
j_call: TRBJ2-3; d_call: TRBD2; v_call: TRBV4-1; clone_size: -; cdr3_aa: CASSQNPGLAGSDTQYF; cdr3_nt: TGCGCCAGCAGCCAAAATCCGGGACTAGCGGGATCGGATACGCAGTATTTT
j_call: TRBJ2-7; d_call: TRBD2; v_call: TRBV5-1; clone_size: -; cdr3_aa: CASSFSGTHEQYF; cdr3_nt: TGCGCCAGCAGCTTTAGCGGGACCCACGAGCAGTACTTC
j_call: TRBJ2-7; d_call: -; v_call: TRBV5-1; clone_size: -; cdr3_aa: CASGSGGPTYEQYF; cdr3_nt: TGCGCCAGCGGGAGTGGGGGACCGACCTACGAGCAGTACTTC
j_call: TRBJ2-5; d_call: TRBD2; v_call: TRBV15; clone_size: -; cdr3_aa: CATSRGLAGATSRETQYF; cdr3_nt: TGTGCCACCAGCAGAGGTCTAGCGGGAGCAACAAGCCGGGAGACCCAGTACTTC
j_call: TRBJ1-1; d_call: -; v_call: TRBV5-1; clone_size: -; cdr3_aa: CASRQNTENTEAFF; cdr3_nt: TGCGCCAGCAGACAAAACACCGAAAACACTGAAGCTTTCTTT
j_call: TRBJ1-1; d_call: -; v_call: TRBV7-2; clone_size: few; cdr3_aa: CASSSGGQGYFRTEAFF; cdr3_nt: TGTGCCAGCAGCTCTGGGGGGCAGGGGTATTTCCGGACTGAAGCTTTCTTT
j_call: TRBJ2-7; d_call: TRBD1; v_call: TRBV4-2; clone_size: -; cdr3_aa: CASSRPGTGDYYEQYF; cdr3_nt: TGTGCCAGCAGCCGCCCCGGGACAGGCGATTACTACGAGCAGTACTTC
j_call: TRBJ1-2; d_call: TRBD1; v_call: TRBV7-2; clone_size: few; cdr3_aa: CASSLGQGADGYTF; cdr3_nt: TGTGCCAGCAGCTTAGGACAGGGGGCTGATGGCTACACCTTC
j_call: TRBJ2-1; d_call: -; v_call: TRBV7-9; clone_size: -; cdr3_aa: CASSLWRTEQFF; cdr3_nt: TGTGCCAGCAGCCTATGGCGGACTGAGCAGTTCTTC
j_call: TRBJ1-4; d_call: -; v_call: TRBV7-9; clone_size: -; cdr3_aa: CASSLGQGRGANEKLFF; cdr3_nt: TGTGCCAGCAGCTTAGGTCAGGGGCGAGGGGCTAATGAAAAACTGTTTTTT
j_call: TRBJ2-3; d_call: -; v_call: TRBV5-1; clone_size: -; cdr3_aa: CASSLNSRTDTQYF; cdr3_nt: TGCGCCAGCAGCTTAAACTCCCGCACAGATACGCAGTATTTT
j_call: TRBJ1-1; d_call: -; v_call: TRBV11-2; clone_size: -; cdr3_aa: CASSLGLGGFGEAFF; cdr3_nt: TGTGCCAGCAGCTTAGGTCTAGGGGGTTTCGGTGAAGCTTTCTTT